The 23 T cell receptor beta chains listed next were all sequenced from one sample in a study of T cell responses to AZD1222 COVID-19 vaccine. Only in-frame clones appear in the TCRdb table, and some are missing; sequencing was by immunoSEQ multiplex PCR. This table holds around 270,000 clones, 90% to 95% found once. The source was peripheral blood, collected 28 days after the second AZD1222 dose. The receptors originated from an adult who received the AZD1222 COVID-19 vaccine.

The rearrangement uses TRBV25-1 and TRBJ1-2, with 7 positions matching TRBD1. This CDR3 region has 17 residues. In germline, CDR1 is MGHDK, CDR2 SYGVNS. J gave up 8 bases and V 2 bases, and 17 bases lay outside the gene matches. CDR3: CASSEPKILNRGEGYTF. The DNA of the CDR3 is TGTGCCAGCAGTGAACCGAAAATCCTCAACAGGGGAGAAGGCTACACCTTC.

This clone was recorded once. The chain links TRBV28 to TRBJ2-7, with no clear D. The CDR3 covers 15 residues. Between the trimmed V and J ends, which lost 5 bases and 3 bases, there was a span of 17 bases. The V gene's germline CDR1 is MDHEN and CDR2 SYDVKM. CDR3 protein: CASSPALRKVYEQYF. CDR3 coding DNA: TGTGCCAGCAGTCCAGCCCTCAGGAAGGTCTACGAGCAGTACTTC.

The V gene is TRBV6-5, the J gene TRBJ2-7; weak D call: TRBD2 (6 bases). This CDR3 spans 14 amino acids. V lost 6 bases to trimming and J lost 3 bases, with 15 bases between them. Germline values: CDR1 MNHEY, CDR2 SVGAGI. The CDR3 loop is CASREERASYEQYF. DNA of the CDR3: TGTGCCAGCAGAGAGGAGCGGGCGAGCTACGAGCAGTACTTC.

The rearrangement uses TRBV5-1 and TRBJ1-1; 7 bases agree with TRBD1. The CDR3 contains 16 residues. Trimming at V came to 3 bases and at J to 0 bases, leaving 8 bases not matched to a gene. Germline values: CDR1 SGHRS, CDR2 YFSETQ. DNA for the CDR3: TGCGCCAGCAGCTCGCCCTTGGGACAGCTGAACACTGAAGCTTTCTTT. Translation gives CASSSPLGQLNTEAFF. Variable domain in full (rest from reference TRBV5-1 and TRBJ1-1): KAGVTQTPRYLIKTRGQQVTLSCSPISGHRSVSWYQQTPGQGLQFLFEYFSETQRNKGNFPGRFSGRQFSNSRSEMNVSTLELGDSALYLCASSSPLGQLNTEAFFGQGTRLTVV.

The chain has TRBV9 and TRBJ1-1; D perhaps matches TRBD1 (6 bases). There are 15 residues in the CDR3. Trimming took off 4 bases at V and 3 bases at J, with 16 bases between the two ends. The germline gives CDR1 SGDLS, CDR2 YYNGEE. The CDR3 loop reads CASSPLGGADTEAFF. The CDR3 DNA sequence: TGTGCCAGCAGCCCCCTGGGGGGGGCCGACACTGAAGCTTTCTTT. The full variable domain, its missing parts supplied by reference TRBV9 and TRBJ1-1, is DSGVTQTPKHLITATGQRVTLRCSPRSGDLSVYWYQQSLDQGLQFLIQYYNGEERAKGNILERFSAQQFPDLHSELNLSSLELGDSALYFCASSPLGGADTEAFFGQGTRLTVV.

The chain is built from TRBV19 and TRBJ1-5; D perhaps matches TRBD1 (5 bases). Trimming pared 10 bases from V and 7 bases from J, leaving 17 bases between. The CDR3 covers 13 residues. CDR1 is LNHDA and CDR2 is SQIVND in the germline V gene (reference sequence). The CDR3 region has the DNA TGTGCCACCGCAACTCAGGGTAACCAGCCCCAGCATTTT. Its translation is CATATQGNQPQHF.

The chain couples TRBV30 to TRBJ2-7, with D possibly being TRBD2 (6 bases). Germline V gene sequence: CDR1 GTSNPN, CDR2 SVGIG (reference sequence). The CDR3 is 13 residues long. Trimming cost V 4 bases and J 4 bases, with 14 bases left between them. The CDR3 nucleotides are TGTGCCTGGACGACGGGCGGGGTGTACGAGCAGTACTTC. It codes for CAWTTGGVYEQYF.

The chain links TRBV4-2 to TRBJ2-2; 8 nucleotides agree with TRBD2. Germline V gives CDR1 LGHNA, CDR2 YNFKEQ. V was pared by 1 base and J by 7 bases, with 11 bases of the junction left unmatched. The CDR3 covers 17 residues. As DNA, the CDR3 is TGTGCCAGCAGCCAAGGCAGCGGGAGCGTGGTCGGCGGGGAGCTGTTTTTT. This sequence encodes CASSQGSGSVVGGELFF.

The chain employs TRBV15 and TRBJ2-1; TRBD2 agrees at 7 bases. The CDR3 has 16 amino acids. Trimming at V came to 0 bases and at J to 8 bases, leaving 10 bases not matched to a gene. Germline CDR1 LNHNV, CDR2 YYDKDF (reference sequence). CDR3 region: CATSRDYGRRWHEQFF. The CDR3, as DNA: TGTGCCACCAGCAGAGATTACGGGAGGCGGTGGCATGAGCAGTTCTTC.

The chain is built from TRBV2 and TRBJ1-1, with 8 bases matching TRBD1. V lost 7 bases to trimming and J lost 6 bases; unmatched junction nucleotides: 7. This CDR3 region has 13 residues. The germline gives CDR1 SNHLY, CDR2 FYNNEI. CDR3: CASTRTGYAEAFF. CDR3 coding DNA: TGTGCCAGCACCAGGACAGGGTATGCTGAAGCTTTCTTT.

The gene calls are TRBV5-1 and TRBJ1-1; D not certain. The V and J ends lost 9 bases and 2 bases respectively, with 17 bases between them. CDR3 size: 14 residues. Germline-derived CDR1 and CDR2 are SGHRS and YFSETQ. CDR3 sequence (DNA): TGCGCCACCGAAAGGGAACAGCAAAACACTGAAGCTTTCTTT. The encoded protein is CATEREQQNTEAFF.

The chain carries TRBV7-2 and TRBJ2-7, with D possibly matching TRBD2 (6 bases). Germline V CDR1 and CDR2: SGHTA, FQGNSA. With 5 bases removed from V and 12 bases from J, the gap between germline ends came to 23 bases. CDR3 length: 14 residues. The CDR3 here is CASSQSRDSPLGYF. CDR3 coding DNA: TGTGCCAGCAGCCAGAGCAGGGACTCACCCTTAGGGTACTTC.

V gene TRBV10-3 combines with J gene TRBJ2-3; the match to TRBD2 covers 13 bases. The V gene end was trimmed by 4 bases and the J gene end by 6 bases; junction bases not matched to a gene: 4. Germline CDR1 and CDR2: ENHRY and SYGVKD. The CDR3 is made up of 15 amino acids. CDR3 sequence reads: CAISGTSGGLDTQYF. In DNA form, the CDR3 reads TGTGCCATCAGTGGGACTAGCGGGGGCCTGGATACGCAGTATTTT.

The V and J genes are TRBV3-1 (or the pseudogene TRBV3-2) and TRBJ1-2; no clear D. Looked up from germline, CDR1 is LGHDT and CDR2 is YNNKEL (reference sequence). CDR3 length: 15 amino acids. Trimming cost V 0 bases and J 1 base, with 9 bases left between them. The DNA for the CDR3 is TGTGCCAGCAGCCAAGATGGTGCACTTAACTATGGCTACACCTTC. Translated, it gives CASSQDGALNYGYTF.

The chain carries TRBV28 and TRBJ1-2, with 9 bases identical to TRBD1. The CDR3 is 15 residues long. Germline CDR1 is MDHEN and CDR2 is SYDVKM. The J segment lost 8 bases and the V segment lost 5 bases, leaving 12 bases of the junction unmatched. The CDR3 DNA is TGTGCCAGCAGTACCCCCGGGGACAGGGTTCGAGGCTACACCTTC. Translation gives CASSTPGDRVRGYTF.

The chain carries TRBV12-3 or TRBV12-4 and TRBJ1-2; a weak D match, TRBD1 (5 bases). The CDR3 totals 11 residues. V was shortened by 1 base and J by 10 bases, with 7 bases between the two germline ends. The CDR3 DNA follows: TGTGCCAGCAGTTTAGGGGGCTACTACACCTTC. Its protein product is CASSLGGYYTF.

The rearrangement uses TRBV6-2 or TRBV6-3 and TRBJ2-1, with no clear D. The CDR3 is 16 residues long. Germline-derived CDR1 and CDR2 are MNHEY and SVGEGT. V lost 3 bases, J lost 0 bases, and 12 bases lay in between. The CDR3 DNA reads TGTGCCAGCAGTTATGTTTGGCCTGGCTCCTACAATGAGCAGTTCTTC. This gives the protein CASSYVWPGSYNEQFF.

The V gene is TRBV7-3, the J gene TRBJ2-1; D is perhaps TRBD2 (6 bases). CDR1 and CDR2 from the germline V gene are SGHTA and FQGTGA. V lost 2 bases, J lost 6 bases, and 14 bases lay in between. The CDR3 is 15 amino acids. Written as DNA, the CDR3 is TGTGCCAGCAGCTTAGCGGGACTGCCAGGCAATGAGCAGTTCTTC. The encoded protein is CASSLAGLPGNEQFF.

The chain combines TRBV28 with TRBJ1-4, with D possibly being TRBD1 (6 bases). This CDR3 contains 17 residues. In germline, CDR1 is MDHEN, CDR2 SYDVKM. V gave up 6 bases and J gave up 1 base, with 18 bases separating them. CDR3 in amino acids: CASRRNTGIGTNEKLFF. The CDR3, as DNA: TGTGCCAGCAGGCGTAATACAGGGATAGGAACTAATGAAAAACTGTTTTTT.

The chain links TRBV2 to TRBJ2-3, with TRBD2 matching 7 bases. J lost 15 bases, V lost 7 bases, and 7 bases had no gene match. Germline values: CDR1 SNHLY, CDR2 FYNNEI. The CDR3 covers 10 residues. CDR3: CASIGGRRYF. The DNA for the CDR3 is TGTGCCAGCATTGGCGGGAGACGATATTTT.

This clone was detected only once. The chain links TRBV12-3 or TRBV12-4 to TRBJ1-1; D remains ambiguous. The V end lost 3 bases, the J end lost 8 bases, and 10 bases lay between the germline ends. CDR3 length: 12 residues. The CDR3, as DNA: TGTGCCAGCAGTTTTTACCTTCTAGAAGCTTTCTTT. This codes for CASSFYLLEAFF.

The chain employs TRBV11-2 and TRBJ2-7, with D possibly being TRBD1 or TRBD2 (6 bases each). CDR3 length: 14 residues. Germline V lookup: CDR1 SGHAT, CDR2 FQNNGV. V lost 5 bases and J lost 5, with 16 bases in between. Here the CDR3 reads CASSQGGLRNEQYF. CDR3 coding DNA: TGTGCCAGCAGCCAAGGGGGGCTGAGGAACGAGCAGTACTTC.

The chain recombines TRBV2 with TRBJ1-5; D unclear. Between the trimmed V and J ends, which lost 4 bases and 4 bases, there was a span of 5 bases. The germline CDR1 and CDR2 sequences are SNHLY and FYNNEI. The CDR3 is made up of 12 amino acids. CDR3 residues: CASSVGNQPQHF. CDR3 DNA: TGTGCCAGCAGTGTCGGGAATCAGCCCCAGCATTTT.